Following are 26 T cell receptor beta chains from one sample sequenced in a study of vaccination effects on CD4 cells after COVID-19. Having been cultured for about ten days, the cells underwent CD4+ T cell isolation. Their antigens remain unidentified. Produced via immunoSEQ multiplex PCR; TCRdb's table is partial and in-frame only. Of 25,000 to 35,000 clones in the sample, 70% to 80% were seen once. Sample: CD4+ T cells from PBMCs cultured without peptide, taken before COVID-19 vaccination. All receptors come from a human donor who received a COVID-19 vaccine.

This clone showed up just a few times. CDR3 region: CAWSVGTVNQPQHF. CDR3 DNA sequence: TGTGCCTGGAGTGTTGGTACTGTAAATCAGCCCCAGCATTTT. This chain joins TRBV30 and TRBJ1-5; unclear D gene. Germline V gene lookup returns CDR1 GTSNPN and CDR2 SVGIG (reference sequence). V was pared by 0 bases and J by 4 bases, with 10 bases between. The length of the CDR3 is 14 residues. The full variable domain, its missing parts supplied by reference TRBV30 and TRBJ1-5, is SQTIHQWPATLVQPVGSPLSLECTVEGTSNPNLYWYRQAAGRGLQLLFYSVGIGQISSEVPQNLSASRPQDRQFILSSKKLLLSDSGFYLCAWSVGTVNQPQHFGDGTRLSIL.

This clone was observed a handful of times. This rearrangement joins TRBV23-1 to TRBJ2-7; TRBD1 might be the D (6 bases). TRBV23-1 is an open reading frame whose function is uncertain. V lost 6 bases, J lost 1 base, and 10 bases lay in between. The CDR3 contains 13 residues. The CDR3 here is CASSRGYSYEQYF. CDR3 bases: TGCGCCAGCAGCAGGGGCTATTCCTACGAGCAGTACTTC.

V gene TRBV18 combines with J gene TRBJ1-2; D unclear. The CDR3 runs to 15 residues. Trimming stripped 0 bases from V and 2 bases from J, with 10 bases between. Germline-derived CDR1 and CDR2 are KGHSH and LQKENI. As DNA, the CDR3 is TGTGCCAGCTCACCACCTGCAGGAAAAAACTATGGCTACACCTTC. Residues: CASSPPAGKNYGYTF.

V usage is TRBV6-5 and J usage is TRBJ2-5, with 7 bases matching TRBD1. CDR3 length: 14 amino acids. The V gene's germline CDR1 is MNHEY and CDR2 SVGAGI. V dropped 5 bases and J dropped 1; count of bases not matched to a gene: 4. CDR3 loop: CASSMTGFQETQYF. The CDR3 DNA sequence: TGTGCCAGCAGTATGACAGGGTTCCAAGAGACCCAGTACTTC.

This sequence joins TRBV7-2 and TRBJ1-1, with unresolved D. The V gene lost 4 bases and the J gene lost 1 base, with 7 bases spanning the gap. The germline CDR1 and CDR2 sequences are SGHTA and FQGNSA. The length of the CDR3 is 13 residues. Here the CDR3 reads CASSSYRNTEAFF. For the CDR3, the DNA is TGTGCCAGCAGCTCGTACAGGAACACTGAAGCTTTCTTT.

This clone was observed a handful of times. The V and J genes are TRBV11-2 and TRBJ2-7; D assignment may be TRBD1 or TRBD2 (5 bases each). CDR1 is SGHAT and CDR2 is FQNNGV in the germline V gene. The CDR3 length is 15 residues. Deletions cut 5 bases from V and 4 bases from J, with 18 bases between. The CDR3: CASSRQREDFYEQYF. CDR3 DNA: TGTGCCAGCAGCCGACAGAGGGAAGATTTTTACGAGCAGTACTTC.

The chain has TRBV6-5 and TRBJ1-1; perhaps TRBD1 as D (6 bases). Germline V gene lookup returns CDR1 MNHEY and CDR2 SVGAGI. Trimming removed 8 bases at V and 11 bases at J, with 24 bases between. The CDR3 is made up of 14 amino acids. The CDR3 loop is CASGPTRDKDRAFF. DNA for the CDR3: TGTGCCAGCGGGCCTACCCGGGACAAGGATCGGGCTTTCTTT.

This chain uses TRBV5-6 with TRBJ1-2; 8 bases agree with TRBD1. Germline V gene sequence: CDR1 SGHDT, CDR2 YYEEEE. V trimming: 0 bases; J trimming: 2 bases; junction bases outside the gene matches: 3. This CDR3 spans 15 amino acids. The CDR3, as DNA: TGTGCCAGCAGCTTGGCGGACAGGGAGAACTATGGCTACACCTTC. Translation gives CASSLADRENYGYTF.

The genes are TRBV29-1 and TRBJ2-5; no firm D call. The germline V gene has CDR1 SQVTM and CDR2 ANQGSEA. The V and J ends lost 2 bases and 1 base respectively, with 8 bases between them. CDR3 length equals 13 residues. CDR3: CSVERVIQETQYF. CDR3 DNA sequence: TGCAGCGTTGAACGGGTAATCCAAGAGACCCAGTACTTC.

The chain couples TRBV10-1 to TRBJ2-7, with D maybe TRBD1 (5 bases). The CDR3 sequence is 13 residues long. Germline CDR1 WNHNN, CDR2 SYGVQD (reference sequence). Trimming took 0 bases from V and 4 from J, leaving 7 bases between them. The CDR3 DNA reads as TGCGCCAGCAGTGAGTCAGGGGCGTACGAGCAGTACTTC. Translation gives CASSESGAYEQYF.

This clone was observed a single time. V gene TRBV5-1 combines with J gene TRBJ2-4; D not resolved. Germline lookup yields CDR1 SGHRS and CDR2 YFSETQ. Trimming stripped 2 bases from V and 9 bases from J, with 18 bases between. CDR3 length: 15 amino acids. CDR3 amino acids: CASSFGTIVSAIQYF. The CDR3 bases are TGCGCCAGCAGCTTCGGCACTATAGTGTCTGCCATTCAGTACTTC.

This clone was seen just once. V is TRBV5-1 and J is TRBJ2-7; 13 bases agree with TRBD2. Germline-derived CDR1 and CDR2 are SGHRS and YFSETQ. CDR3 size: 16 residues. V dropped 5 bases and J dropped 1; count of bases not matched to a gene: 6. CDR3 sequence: CASRPTSGRGSYEQYF. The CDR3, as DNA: TGCGCCAGCAGACCTACTAGCGGGAGGGGGTCCTACGAGCAGTACTTC.

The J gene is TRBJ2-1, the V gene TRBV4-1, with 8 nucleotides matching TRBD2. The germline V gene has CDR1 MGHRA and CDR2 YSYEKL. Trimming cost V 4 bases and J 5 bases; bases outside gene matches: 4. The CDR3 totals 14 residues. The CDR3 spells CASSLLAEHNEQFF. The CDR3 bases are TGCGCCAGCAGCCTACTAGCGGAACACAATGAGCAGTTCTTC.

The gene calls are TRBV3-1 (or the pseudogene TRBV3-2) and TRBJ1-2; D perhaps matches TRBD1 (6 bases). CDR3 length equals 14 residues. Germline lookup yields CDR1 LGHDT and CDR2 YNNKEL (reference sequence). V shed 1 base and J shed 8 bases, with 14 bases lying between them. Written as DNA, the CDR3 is TGTGCCAGCAGCCAAGCGGGGGCGAAAAGGGGCTACACCTTC. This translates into CASSQAGAKRGYTF.

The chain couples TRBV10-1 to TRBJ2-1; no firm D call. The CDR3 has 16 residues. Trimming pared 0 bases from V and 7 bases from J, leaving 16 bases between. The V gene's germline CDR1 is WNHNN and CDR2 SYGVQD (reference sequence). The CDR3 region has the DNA TGCGCCAGCAGTGAGTCGCGGCTAGTGCCCCCTAATGAGCAGTTCTTC. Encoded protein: CASSESRLVPPNEQFF.

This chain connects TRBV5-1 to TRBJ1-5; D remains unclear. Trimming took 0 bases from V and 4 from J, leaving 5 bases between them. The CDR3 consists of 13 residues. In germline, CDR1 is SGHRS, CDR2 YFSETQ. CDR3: CASSLGVNQPQHF. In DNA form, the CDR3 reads TGCGCCAGCAGCTTGGGGGTAAATCAGCCCCAGCATTTT.

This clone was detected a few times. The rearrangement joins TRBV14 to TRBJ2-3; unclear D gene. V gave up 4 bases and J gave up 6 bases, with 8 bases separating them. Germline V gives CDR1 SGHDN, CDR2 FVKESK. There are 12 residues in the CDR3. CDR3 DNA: TGTGCCAGCAGCCCTAGTTCGGATACGCAGTATTTT. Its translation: CASSPSSDTQYF.

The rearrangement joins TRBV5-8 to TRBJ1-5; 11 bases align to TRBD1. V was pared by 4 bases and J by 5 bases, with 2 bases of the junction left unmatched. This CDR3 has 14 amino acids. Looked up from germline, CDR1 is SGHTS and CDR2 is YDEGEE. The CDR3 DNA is TGTGCCAGCAGCAGGGACAGGGGGTATCAGCCCCAGCATTTT. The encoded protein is CASSRDRGYQPQHF.

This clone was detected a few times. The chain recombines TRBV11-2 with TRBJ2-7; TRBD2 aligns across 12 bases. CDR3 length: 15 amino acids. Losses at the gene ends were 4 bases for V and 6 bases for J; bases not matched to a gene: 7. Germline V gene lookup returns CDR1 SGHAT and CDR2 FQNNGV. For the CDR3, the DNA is TGTGCCAGCAGCTCATCTAGCGGGGGGGGCGGCGAGCAGTACTTC. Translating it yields CASSSSSGGGGEQYF. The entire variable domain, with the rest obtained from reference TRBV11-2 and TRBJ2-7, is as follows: EAGVAQSPRYKIIEKRQSVAFWCNPISGHATLYWYQQILGQGPKLLIQFQNNGVVDDSQLPKDRFSAERLKGVDSTLKIQPAKLEDSAVYLCASSSSSGGGGEQYFGPGTRLTVT.

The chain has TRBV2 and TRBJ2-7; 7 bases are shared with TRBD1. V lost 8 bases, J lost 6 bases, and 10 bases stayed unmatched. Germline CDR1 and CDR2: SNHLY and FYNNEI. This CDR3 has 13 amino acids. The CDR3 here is CASGGQERGEQYF. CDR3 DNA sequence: TGTGCCAGCGGTGGACAGGAGAGAGGCGAGCAGTACTTC.

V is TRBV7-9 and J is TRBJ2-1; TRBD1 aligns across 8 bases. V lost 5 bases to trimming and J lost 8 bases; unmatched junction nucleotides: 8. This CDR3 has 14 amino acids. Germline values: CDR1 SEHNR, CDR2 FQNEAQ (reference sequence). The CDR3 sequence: CASSPKDRAYEQFF. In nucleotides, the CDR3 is TGTGCCAGCAGCCCCAAGGACAGGGCATATGAGCAGTTCTTC. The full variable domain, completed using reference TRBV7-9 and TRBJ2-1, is DTGVSQNPRHKITKRGQNVTFRCDPISEHNRLYWYRQTLGQGPEFLTYFQNEAQLEKSRLLSDRFSAERPKGSFSTLEIQRTEQGDSAMYLCASSPKDRAYEQFFGPGTRLTVL.

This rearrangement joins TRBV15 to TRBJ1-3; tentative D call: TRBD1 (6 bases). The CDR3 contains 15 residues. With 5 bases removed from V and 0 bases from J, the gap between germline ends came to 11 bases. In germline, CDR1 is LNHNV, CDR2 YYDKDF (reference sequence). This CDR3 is CATSVDRTSGNTIYF. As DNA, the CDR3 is TGTGCCACCAGCGTCGACAGGACCTCTGGAAACACCATATATTTT.

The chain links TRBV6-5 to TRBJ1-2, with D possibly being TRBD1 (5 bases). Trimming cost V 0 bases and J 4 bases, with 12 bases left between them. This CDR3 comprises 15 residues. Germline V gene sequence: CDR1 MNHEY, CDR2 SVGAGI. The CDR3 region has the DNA TGTGCCAGCAGTTACTCCCAGGGCGGGGGCTATGGCTACACCTTC. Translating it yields CASSYSQGGGYGYTF.

The CDR3 loop reads CASTQRGLPSGELFF. CDR3 DNA: TGTGCCAGCACCCAACGCGGGCTTCCTTCCGGGGAGCTGTTTTTT. The chain uses TRBV27 and TRBJ2-2, with D possibly matching TRBD2 (5 bases). Germline V gene sequence: CDR1 MNHEY, CDR2 SMNVEV (reference sequence). This CDR3 has 15 amino acids. With 7 bases removed from V and 6 bases from J, the gap between germline ends came to 18 bases.

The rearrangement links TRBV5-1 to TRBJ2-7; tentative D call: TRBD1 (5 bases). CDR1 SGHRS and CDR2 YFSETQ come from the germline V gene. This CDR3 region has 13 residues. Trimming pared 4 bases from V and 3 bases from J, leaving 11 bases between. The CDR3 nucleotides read TGCGCCAGCAGCCCACAGGACGGCTACGAGCAGTACTTC. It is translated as CASSPQDGYEQYF. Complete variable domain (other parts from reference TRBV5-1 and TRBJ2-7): KAGVTQTPRYLIKTRGQQVTLSCSPISGHRSVSWYQQTPGQGLQFLFEYFSETQRNKGNFPGRFSGRQFSNSRSEMNVSTLELGDSALYLCASSPQDGYEQYFGPGTRLTVT.

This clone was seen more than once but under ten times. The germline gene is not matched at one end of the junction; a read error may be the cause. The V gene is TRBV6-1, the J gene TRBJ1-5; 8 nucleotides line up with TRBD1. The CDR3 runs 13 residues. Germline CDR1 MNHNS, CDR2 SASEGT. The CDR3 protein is CASSELATGVVYF. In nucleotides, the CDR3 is TGTGCCAGCAGTGAACTAGCGACAGGGGTAGTATATTTT.